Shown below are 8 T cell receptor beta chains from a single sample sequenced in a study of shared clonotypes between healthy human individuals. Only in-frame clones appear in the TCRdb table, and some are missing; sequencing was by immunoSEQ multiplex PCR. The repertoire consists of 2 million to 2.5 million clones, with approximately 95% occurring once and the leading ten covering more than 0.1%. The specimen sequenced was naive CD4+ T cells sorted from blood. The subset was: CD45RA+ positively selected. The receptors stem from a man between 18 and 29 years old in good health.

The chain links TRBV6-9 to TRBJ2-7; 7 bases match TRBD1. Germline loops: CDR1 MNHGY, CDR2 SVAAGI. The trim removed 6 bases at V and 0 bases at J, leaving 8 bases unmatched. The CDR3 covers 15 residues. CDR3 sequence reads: CASSPSQGSSYEQYF. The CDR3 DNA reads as TGTGCCAGCAGCCCCTCACAGGGGAGCTCCTACGAGCAGTACTTC.

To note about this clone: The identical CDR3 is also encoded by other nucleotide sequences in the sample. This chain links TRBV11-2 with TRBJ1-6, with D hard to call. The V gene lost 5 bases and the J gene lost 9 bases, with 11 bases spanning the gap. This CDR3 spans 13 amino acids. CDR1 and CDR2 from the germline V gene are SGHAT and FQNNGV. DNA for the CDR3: TGTGCCAGCAGCCCCACGGGTGGTTCACCCCTCCACTTT. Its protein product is CASSPTGGSPLHF.

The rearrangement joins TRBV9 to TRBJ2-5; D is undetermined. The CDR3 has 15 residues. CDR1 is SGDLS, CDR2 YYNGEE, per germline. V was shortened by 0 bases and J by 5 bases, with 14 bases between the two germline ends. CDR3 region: CASSVEADIRETQYF. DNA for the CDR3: TGTGCCAGCAGCGTAGAAGCCGACATCCGGGAGACCCAGTACTTC. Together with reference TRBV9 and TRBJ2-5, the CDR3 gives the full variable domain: DSGVTQTPKHLITATGQRVTLRCSPRSGDLSVYWYQQSLDQGLQFLIQYYNGEERAKGNILERFSAQQFPDLHSELNLSSLELGDSALYFCASSVEADIRETQYFGPGTRLLVL.

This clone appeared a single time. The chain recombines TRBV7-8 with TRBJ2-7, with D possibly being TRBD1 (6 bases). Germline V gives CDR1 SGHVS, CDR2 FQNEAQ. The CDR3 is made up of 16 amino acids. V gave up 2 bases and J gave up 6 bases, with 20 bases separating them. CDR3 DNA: TGTGCCAGCAGCTTAACAGGGCTTACGCAAATAAGCGAGCAGTACTTC. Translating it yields CASSLTGLTQISEQYF.

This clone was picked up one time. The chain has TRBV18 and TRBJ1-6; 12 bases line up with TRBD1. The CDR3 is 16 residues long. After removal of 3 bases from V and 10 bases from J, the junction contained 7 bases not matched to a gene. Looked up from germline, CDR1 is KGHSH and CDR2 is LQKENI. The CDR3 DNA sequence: TGTGCCAGCTCACCGCAACCCGGGACAGGGGGCTCACCCCTCCACTTT. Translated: CASSPQPGTGGSPLHF.

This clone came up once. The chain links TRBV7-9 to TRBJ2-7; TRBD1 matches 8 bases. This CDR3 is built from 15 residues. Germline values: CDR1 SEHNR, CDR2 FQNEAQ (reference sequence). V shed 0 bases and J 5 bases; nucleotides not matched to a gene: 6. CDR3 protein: CASSLARTGSHEQYF. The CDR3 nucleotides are TGTGCCAGCAGCTTAGCTCGGACAGGGTCCCACGAGCAGTACTTC.

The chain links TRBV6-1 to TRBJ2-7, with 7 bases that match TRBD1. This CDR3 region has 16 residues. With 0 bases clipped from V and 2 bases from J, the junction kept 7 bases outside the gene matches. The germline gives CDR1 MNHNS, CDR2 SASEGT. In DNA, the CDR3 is TGTGCCAGCAGTGAAGCCCAACAGGGGATCGCCTACGAGCAGTACTTC. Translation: CASSEAQQGIAYEQYF.

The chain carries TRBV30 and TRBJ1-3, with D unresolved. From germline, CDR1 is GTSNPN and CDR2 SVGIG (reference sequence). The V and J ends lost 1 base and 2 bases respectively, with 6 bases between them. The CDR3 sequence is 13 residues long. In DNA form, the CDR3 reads TGTGCCTGGAGTGACCTAGCTGGAAACACCATATATTTT. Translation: CAWSDLAGNTIYF. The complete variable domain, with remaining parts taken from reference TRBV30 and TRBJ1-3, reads SQTIHQWPATLVQPVGSPLSLECTVEGTSNPNLYWYRQAAGRGLQLLFYSVGIGQISSEVPQNLSASRPQDRQFILSSKKLLLSDSGFYLCAWSDLAGNTIYFGEGSWLTVV.